Each of the 30 T cell receptor beta chains below was sequenced from the same sample in a study of T cell responses to AZD1222 COVID-19 vaccine. The method was immunoSEQ multiplex PCR; TCRdb's version includes in-frame clones alone and lacks a portion of them. The sample holds about 140,000 clones, 80% to 95% seen once. The material was peripheral blood, obtained on day 0 of AZD1222 vaccination. Receptors originate from an adult in good health.

The chain joins TRBV30 to TRBJ2-1, with D unresolved. V lost 4 bases to trimming and J lost 5 bases, with 15 bases between them. CDR1 GTSNPN and CDR2 SVGIG come from the germline V gene (reference sequence). The CDR3 consists of 14 residues. CDR3 nucleotides: TGTGCCTGGACCCAGATTAATTACGACAATGAGCAGTTCTTC. This sequence encodes CAWTQINYDNEQFF.

The sample holds one count of this clone. This chain connects TRBV7-6 to TRBJ2-2, with D uncertain. Looked up from germline, CDR1 is SGHVS and CDR2 is FNYEAQ. The CDR3 length is 13 residues. The germline V and J ends were trimmed by 1 base and 7 bases, with 7 bases remaining between them. CDR3 residues: CASSLEARGELFF. The CDR3 coding sequence is TGTGCCAGCAGCTTAGAGGCGCGCGGGGAGCTGTTTTTT.

The chain couples TRBV4-1 to TRBJ2-5; D call uncertain. CDR3 length: 16 amino acids. V lost 0 bases and J 3 bases, leaving 14 bases between the germline ends. CDR1 is MGHRA, CDR2 YSYEKL, per germline. CDR3 in amino acids: CASSQEGRLGEETQYF. CDR3 DNA sequence: TGCGCCAGCAGCCAAGAGGGAAGGCTAGGCGAAGAGACCCAGTACTTC.

This rearrangement joins TRBV28 to TRBJ1-6; D is ambiguous. The length of the CDR3 is 17 residues. Germline assignment: CDR1 MDHEN and CDR2 SYDVKM. The V and J ends lost 2 bases and 7 bases respectively, with 18 bases between them. DNA of the CDR3: TGTGCCAGCAGTTTACGGAGGGCGCCCCGTGGCAATTCACCCCTCCACTTT. It translates to CASSLRRAPRGNSPLHF.

The chain links TRBV27 to TRBJ1-2; 7 nucleotides line up with TRBD1. Germline CDR1 reads MNHEY; CDR2 reads SMNVEV (reference sequence). The CDR3 contains 15 residues. Losses at the gene ends were 5 bases for V and 6 bases for J; bases not matched to a gene: 12. The CDR3, as DNA: TGTGCCAGCAGTCCCATGGTAGGGGGCTTACATGGCTACACCTTC. It translates to CASSPMVGGLHGYTF.

The chain links TRBV19 to TRBJ2-2; TRBD1 matches at 7 bases. Germline values: CDR1 LNHDA, CDR2 SQIVND (reference sequence). J gave up 2 bases and V 5 bases, and 14 bases lay outside the gene matches. The CDR3 runs to 18 residues. The CDR3 sequence: CASSSTTGQRINTGELFF. Written as DNA, the CDR3 is TGTGCCAGTAGTTCAACGACAGGGCAGAGAATTAACACCGGGGAGCTGTTTTTT.

The chain recombines TRBV7-2 with TRBJ2-3; 8 positions agree with TRBD2. Germline loops: CDR1 SGHTA, CDR2 FQGNSA. V lost 6 bases to trimming and J lost 9 bases; unmatched junction nucleotides: 11. The CDR3 spans 14 residues. Written as DNA, the CDR3 is TGTGCCAGCAGTAATGGCGGGAGGAACGGGACGCAGTATTTT. This sequence encodes CASSNGGRNGTQYF.

The chain recombines TRBV5-1 with TRBJ1-1; D is undetermined. Germline loops: CDR1 SGHRS, CDR2 YFSETQ. This CDR3 region has 14 residues. V lost 1 base and J lost 3, with 10 bases in between. CDR3 protein: CASSLRVTDTEAFF. The CDR3 DNA sequence: TGCGCCAGCAGCTTGCGGGTCACGGACACTGAAGCTTTCTTT.

The rearrangement links TRBV19 to TRBJ2-5; the match to TRBD2 covers 15 bases. Trimming removed 6 bases from V and 5 bases from J; junction bases left unmatched: 4. CDR1 and CDR2 (germline): LNHDA, SQIVND (reference sequence). The CDR3 length is 15 residues. The CDR3, as DNA: TGTGCCAGTAGGGGACTAGCGGGAGGAGAGGAGACCCAGTACTTC. Translating it yields CASRGLAGGEETQYF.

The gene calls are TRBV3-1 (or the pseudogene TRBV3-2) and TRBJ1-1, with a tentative D call TRBD1 (5 bases). The CDR3 runs to 13 residues. Germline assignment: CDR1 LGHDT and CDR2 YNNKEL (reference sequence). V was pared by 4 bases and J by 4 bases, with 10 bases between. The CDR3 loop reads CASSLRGSTEAFF. CDR3 DNA: TGTGCCAGCAGCCTACGGGGGTCCACTGAAGCTTTCTTT.

This chain links TRBV11-2 with TRBJ1-6, with a weak D call TRBD1 (5 bases). The CDR3 runs 14 residues. Trimming took off 8 bases at V and 10 bases at J, with 18 bases between the two ends. Germline loops: CDR1 SGHAT, CDR2 FQNNGV. CDR3: CASGLTGVASPLHF. The CDR3 DNA is TGTGCCAGCGGCCTAACGGGGGTCGCCTCACCCCTCCACTTT.

The chain carries TRBV5-5 and TRBJ1-2; a weak D match, TRBD1 (6 bases). The germline V and J ends were trimmed by 3 bases and 3 bases, with 18 bases remaining between them. Germline CDR1 reads SGHKS; CDR2 reads YYEKEE (reference sequence). The CDR3 is made up of 16 amino acids. CDR3 in amino acids: CASSYGNRVGYYGYTF. The DNA of the CDR3 is TGTGCCAGCAGCTATGGCAACAGGGTAGGCTACTATGGCTACACCTTC.

This chain links TRBV9 with TRBJ1-2; weak D call: TRBD1 (5 bases). V was pared by 4 bases and J by 2 bases, with 15 bases between. Germline V gives CDR1 SGDLS, CDR2 YYNGEE. CDR3 size: 15 residues. The CDR3 loop is CASSTRPGLNYGYTF. Written as DNA, the CDR3 is TGTGCCAGCAGCACTCGACCAGGGCTCAACTATGGCTACACCTTC.

The chain combines TRBV5-6 with TRBJ1-2; D is undetermined. V shed 2 bases and J shed 7 bases, with 9 bases lying between them. CDR1 is SGHDT, CDR2 YYEEEE, per germline. CDR3 size: 12 residues. CDR3 amino acids: CASSFITSGYTF. CDR3 sequence (DNA): TGTGCCAGCAGCTTTATAACGAGTGGCTACACCTTC.

In its sample, this clone was seen once. This chain connects TRBV18 to TRBJ2-4; D gene unclear. The CDR3 totals 16 residues. V was pared by 2 bases and J by 3 bases, with 14 bases between. Germline V gene data show CDR1 as KGHSH and CDR2 as LQKENI. CDR3 protein: CASSPGVGSFKNIQYF. The CDR3 coding sequence is TGTGCCAGCTCACCAGGGGTTGGGTCGTTCAAAAACATTCAGTACTTC.

The CDR3, as DNA: TGTGCCAGCAGTGAGGGACGGTCCTACGAGCAGTACTTC. Its protein is CASSEGRSYEQYF. This chain uses TRBV27 with TRBJ2-7; possibly TRBD1 or TRBD2 for D (5 bases each). V gave up 5 bases and J gave up 1 base, with 9 bases separating them. CDR1 MNHEY and CDR2 SMNVEV come from the germline V gene (reference sequence). This CDR3 is built from 13 residues.

This chain links TRBV19 with TRBJ1-1; D is ambiguous. The CDR3 sequence is 13 residues long. V lost 3 bases and J 1 base, leaving 6 bases between the germline ends. Germline V gives CDR1 LNHDA, CDR2 SQIVND (reference sequence). The CDR3 DNA reads as TGTGCCAGTAGTATCCTGGGGAACACTGAAGCTTTCTTT. Translated: CASSILGNTEAFF.

The chain combines TRBV5-5 with TRBJ1-1, with TRBD1 as a possible D gene (5 bases). CDR3 length equals 15 residues. Germline V gene sequence: CDR1 SGHKS, CDR2 YYEKEE (reference sequence). Trimming took 2 bases from V and 0 from J, leaving 11 bases between them. The CDR3 coding sequence is TGTGCCAGCAGCTTCCGATGGGGCCTGAACACTGAAGCTTTCTTT. Translating gives CASSFRWGLNTEAFF.

The chain carries TRBV10-3 and TRBJ1-2; possible D gene TRBD1, 6 bases. Germline V gene data show CDR1 as ENHRY and CDR2 as SYGVKD. The CDR3 is made up of 14 amino acids. Trimming left V 6 bases short and J 1 base short, with 12 bases between. The CDR3 loop reads CAISGQSYNYGYTF. The CDR3 coding sequence is TGTGCCATCAGCGGACAGTCCTATAACTATGGCTACACCTTC.

The sample holds one count of this clone. J is TRBJ2-6 and V is TRBV19, with 8 bases lining up with TRBD2. The CDR3 has 17 amino acids. V lost 1 base to trimming and J lost 2 bases; unmatched junction nucleotides: 4. Germline V lookup: CDR1 LNHDA, CDR2 SQIVND (reference sequence). CDR3 amino acids: CASSIGVGRAGANVLTF. The CDR3 nucleotides read TGTGCCAGTAGTATAGGTGTCGGGAGGGCTGGGGCCAACGTCCTGACTTTC.

This sequence joins TRBV5-4 and TRBJ1-3; D gene ambiguous. V lost 0 bases, J lost 7 bases, and 11 bases lay in between. This CDR3 spans 14 amino acids. CDR1 and CDR2 (germline): SGHNT, YYREEE (reference sequence). CDR3: CASSLGLFPNTIYF. CDR3 nucleotides: TGTGCCAGCAGCTTGGGACTGTTTCCGAACACCATATATTTT. The entire variable domain, with the rest obtained from reference TRBV5-4 and TRBJ1-3, is as follows: ETGVTQSPTHLIKTRGQQVTLRCSSQSGHNTVSWYQQALGQGPQFIFQYYREEENGRGNFPPRFSGLQFPNYSSELNVNALELDDSALYLCASSLGLFPNTIYFGEGSWLTVV.

This rearrangement joins TRBV7-9 to TRBJ1-1; no firm D call. The CDR3 sequence is 14 residues long. The V and J ends lost 5 bases and 6 bases respectively, with 16 bases between them. Germline assignment: CDR1 SEHNR and CDR2 FQNEAQ (reference sequence). The DNA for the CDR3 is TGTGCCAGCAGCCCCAGAGGTTTTGTGGCTGAAGCTTTCTTT. Amino acids: CASSPRGFVAEAFF.

The chain couples TRBV12-3 or TRBV12-4 to TRBJ2-7, with D unresolved. V lost 5 bases and J lost 5, with 13 bases in between. The CDR3 extends over 13 amino acids. As DNA, the CDR3 is TGTGCCAGCAGTCCCCCTTCTGGTCACGAGCAGTACTTC. Translated, it gives CASSPPSGHEQYF.

J is TRBJ2-5 and V is TRBV4-1, with 7 bases that match TRBD1. This CDR3 has 15 amino acids. The trim removed 1 base at V and 5 bases at J, leaving 7 bases unmatched. From germline, CDR1 is MGHRA and CDR2 YSYEKL. The CDR3 loop is CASSQAGTVRETQYF. CDR3 nucleotide sequence: TGCGCCAGCAGCCAAGCCGGGACAGTCCGGGAGACCCAGTACTTC.

The V and J genes are TRBV6-5 and TRBJ1-3; the D is unclear. The germline CDR1 and CDR2 sequences are MNHEY and SVGAGI. The CDR3 consists of 14 residues. Trimming removed 8 bases at V and 0 bases at J, with 11 bases between. CDR3 residues: CASGRRSSGNTIYF. The CDR3 DNA is TGTGCCAGCGGACGCAGGAGCTCTGGAAACACCATATATTTT.

The chain links TRBV27 to TRBJ2-7; D is unclear. Per the germline V gene, CDR1 is MNHEY and CDR2 is SMNVEV (reference sequence). Trimming took 1 base from V and 5 from J, leaving 9 bases between them. The CDR3 covers 13 residues. The CDR3 loop is CASSLYSAHEQYF. CDR3 nucleotide sequence: TGTGCCAGCAGTTTATATTCCGCGCACGAGCAGTACTTC.

V is TRBV28 and J is TRBJ2-2; D is uncertain. Deletions cut 2 bases from V and 7 bases from J, with 17 bases between. The CDR3 loop spans 16 amino acids. Germline V gene data show CDR1 as MDHEN and CDR2 as SYDVKM. CDR3 amino acids: CASSLHSAESSGELFF. CDR3 in DNA: TGTGCCAGCAGTTTACATTCAGCCGAGAGCAGCGGGGAGCTGTTTTTT.

The chain carries TRBV28 and TRBJ2-1, with 8 nucleotides matching TRBD2. Germline V gene sequence: CDR1 MDHEN, CDR2 SYDVKM. V was clipped by 2 bases and J by 0 bases; unmatched bases: 6. CDR3 length: 17 residues. CDR3 nucleotide sequence: TGTGCCAGCAGTTTAGGAGCGGGGACTAGCTCCTACAATGAGCAGTTCTTC. This encodes CASSLGAGTSSYNEQFF.

V usage is TRBV5-5 and J usage is TRBJ2-2; no clear D gene. This CDR3 contains 12 residues. The germline V and J ends were trimmed by 2 bases and 3 bases, with 2 bases remaining between them. CDR1 is SGHKS and CDR2 is YYEKEE in the germline V gene (reference sequence). The CDR3 DNA is TGTGCCAGCAGCTTTTACACCGGGGAGCTGTTTTTT. Translated, it gives CASSFYTGELFF.

The chain recombines TRBV2 with TRBJ2-2; D is uncertain. Germline assignment: CDR1 SNHLY and CDR2 FYNNEI. The CDR3 spans 14 residues. V lost 4 bases and J lost 0, with 6 bases in between. The CDR3 reads CASSGAANTGELFF. The DNA for the CDR3 is TGTGCCAGCAGTGGTGCTGCGAACACCGGGGAGCTGTTTTTT.